This TCR beta chain originates from a study of PD-1 blockade in classical Hodgkin lymphoma. Germline lookup yields CDR1 MNHEY and CDR2 SMNVEV (reference sequence). CDR3 length: 13 residues. With 3 bases removed from V and 3 bases from J, the gap between germline ends came to 8 bases. The table came from immunoSEQ multiplex PCR; TCRdb's copy has only in-frame clones and leaves some out. There are about 25,000 clones in the sample; 80% to 85% occur only once, and around 3.1% lies in the top ten. The time point denotes: cycle 4 day 1 (C4D1), after 6 weeks of nivolumab. All trial patients relapsed after autologous stem cell transplantation. The study purified CD4+ T cells from thawed PBMCs using magnetic negative selection.

The receptor comes from a human donor with classical Hodgkin lymphoma. The chain employs TRBV27 and TRBJ1-2; tentatively, D is TRBD1 (5 bases). Sequencing used CD4+ T cells from blood, obtained before the fourth cycle of nivolumab. The CDR3, as DNA: TGTGCCAGCAGTTTGTGGGGCGACTATGGCTACACCTTC. This translates into CASSLWGDYGYTF.